This T cell receptor beta chain is from a study of shared clonotypes between healthy human individuals. J lost 9 bases, V lost 5 bases, and 16 bases had no gene match. CDR1 is MDHEN, CDR2 SYDVKM, per germline. This CDR3 contains 16 residues. Sequenced by immunoSEQ multiplex PCR; TCRdb stores in-frame clones only, minus some. The table records under 600,000 clones, approximately 97% of them present only once. The V and J genes are TRBV28 and TRBJ2-1; 7 nucleotides agree with TRBD2. This TCR came from a woman younger than 45 in good health. The sequenced sample was naive CD4+ T cells sorted from blood. Regarding subset: CD45RA+ positively selected. The CDR3 sequence is CASSGRDYNLGSEQFF. CDR3 coding DNA: TGTGCCAGCAGTGGCCGGGACTACAACCTTGGAAGTGAGCAGTTCTTC.